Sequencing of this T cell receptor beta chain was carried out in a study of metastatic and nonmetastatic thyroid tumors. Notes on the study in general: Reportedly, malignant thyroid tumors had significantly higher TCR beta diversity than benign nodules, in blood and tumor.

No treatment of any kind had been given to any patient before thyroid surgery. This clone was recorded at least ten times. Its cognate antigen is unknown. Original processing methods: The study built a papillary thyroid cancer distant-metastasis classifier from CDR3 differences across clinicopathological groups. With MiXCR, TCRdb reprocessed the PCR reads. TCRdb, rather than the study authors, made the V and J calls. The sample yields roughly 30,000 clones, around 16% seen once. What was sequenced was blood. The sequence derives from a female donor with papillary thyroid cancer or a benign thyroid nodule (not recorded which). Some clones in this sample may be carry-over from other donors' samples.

CDR3 loop: CSAIDQENRIGELFF. The CDR3 nucleotides are TGCAGTGCTATCGACCAGGAAAATAGAATCGGGGAGCTGTTTTTT. The genes are TRBV20-1 and TRBJ2-2; D not resolved. Germline CDR1 is DFQATT and CDR2 is SNEGSKA (reference sequence). V lost 4 bases to trimming and J lost 7 bases, with 19 bases between them. This CDR3 is 15 amino acids long.